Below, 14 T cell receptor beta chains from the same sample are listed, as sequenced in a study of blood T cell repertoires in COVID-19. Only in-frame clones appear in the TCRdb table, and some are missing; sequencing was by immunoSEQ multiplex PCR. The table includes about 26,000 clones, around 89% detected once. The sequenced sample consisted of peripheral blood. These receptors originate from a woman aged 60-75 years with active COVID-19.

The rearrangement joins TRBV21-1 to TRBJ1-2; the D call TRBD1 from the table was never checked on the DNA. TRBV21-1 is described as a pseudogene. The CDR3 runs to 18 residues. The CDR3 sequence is CASSTQKAGQGRDYGYTF. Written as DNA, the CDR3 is TGTGCCAGCAGCACGCAAAAAGCAGGACAGGGGAGAGACTATGGCTACACCTTC.

CDR3 nucleotide sequence: TGTGCCAGCAGTGCCAACAGGGGGCTCAATCAGCCCCAGCATTTT. Protein sequence: CASSANRGLNQPQHF. This rearrangement joins TRBV27 to TRBJ1-5; the match to TRBD1 covers 9 bases. Germline assignment: CDR1 MNHEY and CDR2 SMNVEV (reference sequence). The V and J ends lost 5 bases and 3 bases, in that order; junction bases with no gene match: 5. The CDR3 spans 15 residues.

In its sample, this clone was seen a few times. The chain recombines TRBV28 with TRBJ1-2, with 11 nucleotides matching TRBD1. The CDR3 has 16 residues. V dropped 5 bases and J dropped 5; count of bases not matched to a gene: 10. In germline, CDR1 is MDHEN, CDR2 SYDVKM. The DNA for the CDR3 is TGTGCCAGCAGTCCGGACAGGGGGCTTGAAGGGTATGGCTACACCTTC. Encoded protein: CASSPDRGLEGYGYTF.

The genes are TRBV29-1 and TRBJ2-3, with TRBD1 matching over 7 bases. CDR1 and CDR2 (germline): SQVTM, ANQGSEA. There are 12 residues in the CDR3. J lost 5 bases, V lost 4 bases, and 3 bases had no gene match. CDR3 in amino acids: CSVGNRGDTQYF. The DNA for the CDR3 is TGCAGCGTTGGGAACAGGGGAGATACGCAGTATTTT.

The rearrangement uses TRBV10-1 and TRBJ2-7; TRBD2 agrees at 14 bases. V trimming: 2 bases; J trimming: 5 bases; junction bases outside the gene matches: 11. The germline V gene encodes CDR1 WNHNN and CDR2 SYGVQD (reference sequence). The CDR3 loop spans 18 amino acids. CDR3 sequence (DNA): TGCGCCAGCAGTGAGACCACCGGGACTAGCGGGAGTGACGACGAGCAGTACTTC. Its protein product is CASSETTGTSGSDDEQYF.

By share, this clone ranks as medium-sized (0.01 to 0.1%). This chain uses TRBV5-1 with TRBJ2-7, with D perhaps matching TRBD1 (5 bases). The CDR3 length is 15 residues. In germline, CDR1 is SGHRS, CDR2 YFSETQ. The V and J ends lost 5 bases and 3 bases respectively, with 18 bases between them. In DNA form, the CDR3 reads TGCGCCAGCAGTTTTAAACAGGCCACGTTCTACGAGCAGTACTTC. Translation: CASSFKQATFYEQYF.

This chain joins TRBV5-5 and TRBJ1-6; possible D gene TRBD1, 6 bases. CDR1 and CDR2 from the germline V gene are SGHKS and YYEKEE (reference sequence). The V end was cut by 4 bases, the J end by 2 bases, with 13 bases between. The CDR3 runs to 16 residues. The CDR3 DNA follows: TGTGCCAGCAGCCTACTACAGGGTCCCTATAATTCACCCCTCCACTTT. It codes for CASSLLQGPYNSPLHF.

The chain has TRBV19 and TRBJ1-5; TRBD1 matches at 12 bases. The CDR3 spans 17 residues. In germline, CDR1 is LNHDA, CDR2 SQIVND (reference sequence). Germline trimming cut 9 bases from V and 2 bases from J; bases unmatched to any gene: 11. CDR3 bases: TGTGCCAGCACTAAAGGGACAGGGGGCTTTGGCAATCAGCCCCAGCATTTT. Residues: CASTKGTGGFGNQPQHF.

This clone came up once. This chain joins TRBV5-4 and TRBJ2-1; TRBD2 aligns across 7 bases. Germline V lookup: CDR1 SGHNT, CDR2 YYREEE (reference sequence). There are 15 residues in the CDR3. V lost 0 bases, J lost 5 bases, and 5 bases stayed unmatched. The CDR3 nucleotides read TGTGCCAGCAGCTTGGAAGCGGGGTGGGACAATGAGCAGTTCTTC. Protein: CASSLEAGWDNEQFF.

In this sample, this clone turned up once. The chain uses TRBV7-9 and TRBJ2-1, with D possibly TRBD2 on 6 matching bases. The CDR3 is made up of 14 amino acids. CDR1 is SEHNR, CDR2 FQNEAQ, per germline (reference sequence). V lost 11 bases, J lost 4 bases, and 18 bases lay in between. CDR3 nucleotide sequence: TGTGCCGCAAGGGGTCCTAGCGCTTACAATGAGCAGTTCTTC. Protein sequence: CAARGPSAYNEQFF.

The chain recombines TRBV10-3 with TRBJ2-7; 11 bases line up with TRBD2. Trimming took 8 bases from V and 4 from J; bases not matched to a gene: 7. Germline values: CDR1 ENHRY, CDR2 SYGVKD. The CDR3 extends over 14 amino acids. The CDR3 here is CAIGTSGPIYEQYF. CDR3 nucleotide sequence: TGTGCCATCGGGACTAGCGGACCTATTTACGAGCAGTACTTC.

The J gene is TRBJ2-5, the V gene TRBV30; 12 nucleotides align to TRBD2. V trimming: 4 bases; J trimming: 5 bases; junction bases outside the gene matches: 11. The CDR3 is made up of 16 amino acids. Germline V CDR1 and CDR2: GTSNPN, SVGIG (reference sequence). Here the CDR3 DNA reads TGTGCCTGGACCCAGACTAGCGGGAGATTTAGGGAGACCCAGTACTTC. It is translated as CAWTQTSGRFRETQYF.

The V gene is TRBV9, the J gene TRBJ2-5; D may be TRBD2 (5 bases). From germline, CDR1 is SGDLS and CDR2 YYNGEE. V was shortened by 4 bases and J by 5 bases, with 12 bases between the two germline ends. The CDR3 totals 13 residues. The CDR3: CASSPSGRETQYF. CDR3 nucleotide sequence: TGTGCCAGCAGCCCAAGCGGAAGGGAGACCCAGTACTTC.

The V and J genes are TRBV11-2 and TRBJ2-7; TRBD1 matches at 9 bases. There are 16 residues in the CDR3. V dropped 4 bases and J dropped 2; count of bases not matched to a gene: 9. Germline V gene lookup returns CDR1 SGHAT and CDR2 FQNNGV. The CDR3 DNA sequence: TGTGCCAGCAGCTCGCGACAGGGGGTCGATACCTACGAGCAGTACTTC. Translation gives CASSSRQGVDTYEQYF.